This TCR beta chain was sequenced during a study of cytomegalovirus exposure and HLA in healthy donors. Overall study findings and caveats: Analyses of presence/absence relied on an assumption of roughly uniform sequencing depth across donors. TCR beta V segments were, for the most part, productive about 87% or about 30% of the time in an earlier analysis. Researchers catalogued roughly 170 TCR beta chains as cytomegalovirus-associated. Many donors carried some public TCRs, although rarity characterized most TCR sequences.

The sample holds a few counts of this clone. Its antigen is as yet unknown. With 6 bases clipped from V and 6 bases from J, the junction kept 3 bases outside the gene matches. Germline CDR1 reads SGHTA; CDR2 reads FQGNSA. The CDR3 length is 12 residues. It was with 60 Vbeta and 13 Jbeta primers that the PCR ran. TCRdb's table, derived via immunoSEQ multiplex PCR, lists solely in-frame clones and lacks some. The data show 150,000 to 200,000 clones, roughly 77% seen once. This clonotype was sampled from a woman in her 50s in good health and CMV-seronegative. V and J are TRBV7-2 and TRBJ1-1, with TRBD1 matching over 8 bases. The sequencing input was PBMCs. CDR3 amino acids: CASSQGAPEAFF. The CDR3 DNA sequence: TGTGCCAGCAGTCAGGGGGCCCCTGAAGCTTTCTTT.